The next 20 T cell receptor beta chains were all read from a single sample in a study of shared clonotypes between healthy human individuals. TCRdb's table, derived via immunoSEQ multiplex PCR, lists solely in-frame clones and lacks some. In the table there are 2 million to 2.5 million clones, about 94% of which are singletons. Sequencing used naive CD4+ T cells sorted from blood. This sample's subset: CD45RA+ positively selected. The receptors derive from a man aged 18-30 years in good health.

CDR3 nucleotides: TGTGCCAGTAGTATTGATTTCAGGGAGACCCAGTACTTC. This codes for CASSIDFRETQYF. This sequence joins TRBV19 and TRBJ2-5; D is undetermined. Germline V gives CDR1 LNHDA, CDR2 SQIVND (reference sequence). This CDR3 region has 13 residues. The V end lost 3 bases, the J end lost 5 bases, and 10 bases lay between the germline ends.

The V call is TRBV4-3, the J call TRBJ2-7, with D perhaps TRBD1 (6 bases). Germline lookup yields CDR1 LGHNA and CDR2 YSLEER. Trimming pared 0 bases from V and 10 bases from J, leaving 16 bases between. The CDR3 contains 14 residues. The CDR3: CASSQDQGLTIQYF. CDR3 DNA: TGCGCCAGCAGCCAAGATCAGGGGTTGACCATCCAGTACTTC.

There are a few counts of this clone. V is TRBV5-4 and J is TRBJ1-2, with D uncertain. CDR1 is SGHNT and CDR2 is YYREEE in the germline V gene (reference sequence). The CDR3 runs 13 residues. With 4 bases removed from V and 9 bases from J, the gap between germline ends came to 16 bases. The CDR3 DNA is TGTGCCAGCAGCCCGGTGACAATTCCGCGCTACACCTTC. Protein: CASSPVTIPRYTF.

This chain links TRBV2 with TRBJ2-6, with unresolved D. V lost 3 bases, J lost 8 bases, and 11 bases lay in between. Germline V CDR1 and CDR2: SNHLY, FYNNEI. This CDR3 contains 14 residues. CDR3 loop: CASSETGWTNVLTF. In DNA form, the CDR3 reads TGTGCCAGCAGTGAGACGGGTTGGACCAACGTCCTGACTTTC.

This sequence joins TRBV6-5 and TRBJ1-3; no clear D gene. V was clipped by 6 bases and J by 7 bases, with 13 bases between them. The germline CDR1 and CDR2 sequences are MNHEY and SVGAGI. This CDR3 comprises 13 residues. The CDR3 region is CASRGQGWNTIYF. The CDR3 DNA reads as TGTGCCAGCAGGGGCCAAGGGTGGAACACCATATATTTT.

The CDR3 DNA follows: TGTGCCAGCAGCCCCCACAGCTACGAGCAGTACTTC. It encodes CASSPHSYEQYF. The chain links TRBV11-1 to TRBJ2-7; no clear D gene. In germline, CDR1 is SGHAT, CDR2 FQDESV (reference sequence). This CDR3 has 12 residues. The V end was cut by 5 bases, the J end by 3 bases, with 8 bases between.

The chain couples TRBV5-6 to TRBJ2-1; 10 bases agree with TRBD2. CDR1 and CDR2 (germline): SGHDT, YYEEEE. Trimming removed 4 bases from V and 4 bases from J; junction bases left unmatched: 8. The CDR3 totals 16 residues. CDR3 coding DNA: TGTGCCAGCAGCGGTAAGCGGGAGGGTAATTACAATGAGCAGTTCTTC. Its protein is CASSGKREGNYNEQFF.

The gene calls are TRBV27 and TRBJ1-2, with D possibly being TRBD1 (5 bases). This CDR3 comprises 15 residues. Germline assignment: CDR1 MNHEY and CDR2 SMNVEV (reference sequence). V lost 9 bases to trimming and J lost 1 base, with 18 bases between them. CDR3 sequence: CASRPRALNNYGYTF. DNA for the CDR3: TGTGCCAGTCGACCCAGGGCCCTTAATAACTATGGCTACACCTTC.

J is TRBJ2-2 and V is TRBV5-1; either TRBD1 or TRBD2 may supply D (5 bases each). This CDR3 spans 17 amino acids. V gave up 0 bases and J gave up 4 bases, with 16 bases separating them. CDR1 is SGHRS, CDR2 YFSETQ, per germline. CDR3: CASSLGEGKRPTGELFF. In DNA form, the CDR3 reads TGCGCCAGCAGCTTGGGCGAGGGGAAAAGGCCCACCGGGGAGCTGTTTTTT. The complete variable domain, with remaining parts taken from reference TRBV5-1 and TRBJ2-2, reads KAGVTQTPRYLIKTRGQQVTLSCSPISGHRSVSWYQQTPGQGLQFLFEYFSETQRNKGNFPGRFSGRQFSNSRSEMNVSTLELGDSALYLCASSLGEGKRPTGELFFGEGSRLTVL.

V is TRBV27 and J is TRBJ2-3; D is possibly TRBD1 (6 bases). The V gene lost 4 bases and the J gene lost 6 bases, with 17 bases spanning the gap. Germline loops: CDR1 MNHEY, CDR2 SMNVEV (reference sequence). The length of the CDR3 is 15 residues. DNA of the CDR3: TGTGCCAGCAGTTCTCCGCGTATTGACAGGGATACGCAGTATTTT. Translating it yields CASSSPRIDRDTQYF.

The genes are TRBV19 and TRBJ1-6, with D unclear. The CDR3 spans 15 residues. The V end lost 6 bases, the J end lost 0 bases, and 9 bases lay between the germline ends. Germline V CDR1 and CDR2: LNHDA, SQIVND (reference sequence). DNA for the CDR3: TGTGCCAGTAGCCCGGTGGGCTCCTATAATTCACCCCTCCACTTT. It codes for CASSPVGSYNSPLHF.

The V call is TRBV28, the J call TRBJ2-5, with D perhaps matching TRBD1 or TRBD2 (6 bases each). Per the germline V gene, CDR1 is MDHEN and CDR2 is SYDVKM. This CDR3 contains 14 residues. Deletions cut 8 bases from V and 2 bases from J, with 15 bases between. The CDR3 DNA sequence: TGTGCCAGCGGTCGCGGGACACCACAAGAGACCCAGTACTTC. It translates to CASGRGTPQETQYF.

The sample holds one count of this clone. Other DNA sequences within the sample encode an identical CDR3. V gene TRBV18 combines with J gene TRBJ1-2; tentatively, D is TRBD1 (5 bases). CDR1 and CDR2 (germline): KGHSH, LQKENI. CDR3 length: 12 amino acids. Trimming cost V 6 bases and J 4 bases, with 9 bases left between them. The CDR3 loop is CASSPGGYGYTF. CDR3 sequence (DNA): TGTGCCAGCTCTCCGGGGGGCTATGGCTACACCTTC.

V usage is TRBV18 and J usage is TRBJ2-5; the D is unclear. The germline V gene encodes CDR1 KGHSH and CDR2 LQKENI. Trimming left V 2 bases short and J 2 bases short, with 12 bases between. The CDR3 consists of 15 residues. The CDR3 bases are TGTGCCAGCTCACCAAGGCTCGGCGGACAAGAGACCCAGTACTTC. The encoded protein is CASSPRLGGQETQYF.

The J gene is TRBJ2-7, the V gene TRBV7-2; 10 bases are shared with TRBD1. V lost 4 bases and J lost 3; bases outside the gene matches: 6. The CDR3 spans 15 residues. Per the germline V gene, CDR1 is SGHTA and CDR2 is FQGNSA. CDR3 nucleotides: TGTGCCAGCAGCTGGGGACAGGGGAGGGTCTACGAGCAGTACTTC. Its protein is CASSWGQGRVYEQYF.

The CDR3 bases are TGCAGTGCCCAGGGTGGCGGGGAGCTGTTTTTT. Its protein is CSAQGGGELFF. The chain joins TRBV20-1 to TRBJ2-2; tentatively, D is TRBD1 (5 bases). The CDR3 runs to 11 residues. V was cut by 6 bases and J by 7 bases, with 9 bases left in between. Germline V gives CDR1 DFQATT, CDR2 SNEGSKA (reference sequence).

The genes are TRBV14 and TRBJ2-7; 10 positions match TRBD2. CDR1 and CDR2 (germline): SGHDN, FVKESK. This CDR3 comprises 13 residues. The V segment lost 9 bases and the J segment 7 bases; nucleotides outside the gene matches: 9. The CDR3 DNA follows: TGTGCCAGTAACGCAGCGGGGGGGCCTGAGCAGTACTTC. This gives the protein CASNAAGGPEQYF. The variable domain in full, with the rest retrieved from reference TRBV14 and TRBJ2-7, is EAGVTQFPSHSVIEKGQTVTLRCDPISGHDNLYWYRRVMGKEIKFLLHFVKESKQDESGMPNNRFLAERTGGTYSTLKVQPAELEDSGVYFCASNAAGGPEQYFGPGTRLTVT.

This rearrangement joins TRBV2 to TRBJ2-5; the D is unclear. The V end was cut by 6 bases, the J end by 1 base, with 9 bases between. There are 13 residues in the CDR3. Germline-derived CDR1 and CDR2 are SNHLY and FYNNEI. CDR3 region: CASRSALQETQYF. CDR3 nucleotides: TGTGCCAGCAGGTCGGCTCTCCAAGAGACCCAGTACTTC. Full variable domain (remainder filled in from reference TRBV2 and TRBJ2-5): EPEVTQTPSHQVTQMGQEVILRCVPISNHLYFYWYRQILGQKVEFLVSFYNNEISEKSEIFDDQFSVERPDGSNFTLKIRSTKLEDSAMYFCASRSALQETQYFGPGTRLLVL.

J is TRBJ2-3 and V is TRBV10-3, with D possibly matching TRBD1 (5 bases). This CDR3 is 14 amino acids long. The V gene's germline CDR1 is ENHRY and CDR2 SYGVKD. Trimming stripped 6 bases from V and 4 bases from J, with 14 bases between. The CDR3 nucleotides are TGTGCCATCAGAGGTAGGGGAACGCCAGATACGCAGTATTTT. Its protein is CAIRGRGTPDTQYF.

V gene TRBV5-1 combines with J gene TRBJ1-4, with D tentatively TRBD1 (5 bases). V gave up 4 bases and J gave up 3 bases, with 13 bases separating them. This CDR3 is built from 15 residues. Germline V gene sequence: CDR1 SGHRS, CDR2 YFSETQ. The CDR3: CASSRTIGANEKLFF. CDR3 bases: TGCGCCAGCAGCCGCACAATAGGGGCTAATGAAAAACTGTTTTTT.